This TCR beta chain stems from a study of cytomegalovirus exposure and HLA in healthy donors. For the study at large: In a later analysis, it was reported that the roughly 130 validation repertoires had been produced on the same platform as the 600 to 850 repertoires belonging to the first cohort.

V was pared by 1 base and J by 2 bases, with 19 bases between. This CDR3 spans 18 amino acids. Looked up from germline, CDR1 is MGHRA and CDR2 is YSYEKL. Libraries were prepared by immunoSEQ multiplex PCR; TCRdb keeps only in-frame clonotypes and omits some of them. Of about 65,000 clones in the sample, approximately 90% were seen once. Separate from the 666-subject first cohort, the roughly 120-subject validation cohort was the one that the donors belonged to. The sample taken for sequencing was PBMCs. The sequence was collected from a woman aged 18-30 years in good health and CMV-seronegative. The chain is built from TRBV4-1 and TRBJ2-3; TRBD1 is a possible D gene (6 bases). CDR3: CASSQGRGHTRATDTQYF. The CDR3, as DNA: TGCGCCAGCAGCCAAGGCCGGGGACACACGAGAGCCACAGATACGCAGTATTTT.